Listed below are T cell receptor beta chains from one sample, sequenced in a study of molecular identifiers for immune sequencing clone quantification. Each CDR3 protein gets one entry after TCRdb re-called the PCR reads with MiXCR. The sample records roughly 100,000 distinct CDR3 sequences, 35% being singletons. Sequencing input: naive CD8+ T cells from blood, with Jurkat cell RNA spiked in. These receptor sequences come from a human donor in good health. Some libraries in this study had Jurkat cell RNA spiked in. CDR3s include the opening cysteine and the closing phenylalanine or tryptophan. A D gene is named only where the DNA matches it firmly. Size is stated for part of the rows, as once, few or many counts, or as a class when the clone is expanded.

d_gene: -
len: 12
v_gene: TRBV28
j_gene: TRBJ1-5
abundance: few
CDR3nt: TGTGCCAGCAGTCGGGGCGATCAGCCCCAGCATTTT
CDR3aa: CASSRGDQPQHF

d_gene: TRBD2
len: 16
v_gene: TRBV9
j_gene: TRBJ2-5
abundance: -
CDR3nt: TGTGCCAGCAGCGTAGCGACTAGCGGGATCCAAGAGACCCAGTACTTC
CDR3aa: CASSVATSGIQETQYF

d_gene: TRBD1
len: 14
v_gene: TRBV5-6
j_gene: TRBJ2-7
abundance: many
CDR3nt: TGTGCCAGCAGCTGGGGGACAGGAGTTTCCGAGCAGTACTTC
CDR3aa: CASSWGTGVSEQYF

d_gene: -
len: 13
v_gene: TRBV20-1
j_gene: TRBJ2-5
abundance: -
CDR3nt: TGCAGTGCTAGAGAACGGTACCAAGAGACCCAGTACTTC
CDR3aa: CSARERYQETQYF

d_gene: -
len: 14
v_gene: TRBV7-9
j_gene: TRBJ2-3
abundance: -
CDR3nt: TGTGCCAGCAGTCTAAATCGGGAGTCAGATACGCAGAATTTT
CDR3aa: CASSLNRESDTQNF

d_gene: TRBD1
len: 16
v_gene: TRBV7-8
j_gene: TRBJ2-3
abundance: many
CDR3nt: TGTGCCAGCAGCTTAACAGGGGGCGCCGCTGGAGATACGCAGTATTTT
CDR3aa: CASSLTGGAAGDTQYF

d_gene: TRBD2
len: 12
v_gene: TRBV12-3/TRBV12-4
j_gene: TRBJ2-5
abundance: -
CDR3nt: TGTGCCAGTGGGGGGGGACCGGAGACCCAGTACTTC
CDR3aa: CASGGGPETQYF

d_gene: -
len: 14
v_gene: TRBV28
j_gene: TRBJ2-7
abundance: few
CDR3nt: TGTGCCAGCAGTTTCTCAACAAATTCTGGCGAGCAGCACTTC
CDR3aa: CASSFSTNSGEQHF

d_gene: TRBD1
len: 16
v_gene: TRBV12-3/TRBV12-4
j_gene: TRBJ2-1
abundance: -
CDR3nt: TGTGCCAGCAGTTTATTGGACAGGGGGAGGGTGGATGAGCAGTTCTTC
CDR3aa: CASSLLDRGRVDEQFF

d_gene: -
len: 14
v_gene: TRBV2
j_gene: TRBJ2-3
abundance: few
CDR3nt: TGTGCCAGCGGGGGGCAGGGGGACACAGATACGCAGTATTTT
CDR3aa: CASGGQGDTDTQYF

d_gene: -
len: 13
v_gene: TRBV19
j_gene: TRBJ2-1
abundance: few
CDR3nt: TGTGCCAGTAGTATTTTGGGGGCGGGTGAGCAGTTCTTC
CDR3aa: CASSILGAGEQFF

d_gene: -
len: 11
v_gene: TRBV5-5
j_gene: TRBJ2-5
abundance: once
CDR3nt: TGTGCCAGCAGCTGGGATGAGACCCAGTACTTC
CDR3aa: CASSWDETQYF

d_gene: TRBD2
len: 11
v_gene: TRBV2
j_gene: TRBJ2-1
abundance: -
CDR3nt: TGTGCCAGCAGTTTAGCGGGTGAGCAGTTCTTC
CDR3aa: CASSLAGEQFF

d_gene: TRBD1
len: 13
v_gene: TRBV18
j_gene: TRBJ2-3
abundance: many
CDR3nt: TGTGCCAGCTCACCTGACAGGGAAGATACGCAGTATTTT
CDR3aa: CASSPDREDTQYF

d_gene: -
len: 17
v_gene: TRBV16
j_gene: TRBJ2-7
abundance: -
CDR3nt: TGTGCCAGCAGCCAATGGCGAACAGGCGGGTCCTCCTACGAGCAGTACTTC
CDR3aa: CASSQWRTGGSSYEQYF

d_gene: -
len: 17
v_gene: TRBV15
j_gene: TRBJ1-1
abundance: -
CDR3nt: TGTGCCACCAGCAGGGCGGACGGGGAATCACCCGGCACTGAAGCTTTCTTT
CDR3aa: CATSRADGESPGTEAFF

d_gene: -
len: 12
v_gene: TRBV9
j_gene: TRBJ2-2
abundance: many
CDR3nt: TGTGCCAGCAGCGGCAACACCGGGGAGCTGTTTTTT
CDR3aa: CASSGNTGELFF